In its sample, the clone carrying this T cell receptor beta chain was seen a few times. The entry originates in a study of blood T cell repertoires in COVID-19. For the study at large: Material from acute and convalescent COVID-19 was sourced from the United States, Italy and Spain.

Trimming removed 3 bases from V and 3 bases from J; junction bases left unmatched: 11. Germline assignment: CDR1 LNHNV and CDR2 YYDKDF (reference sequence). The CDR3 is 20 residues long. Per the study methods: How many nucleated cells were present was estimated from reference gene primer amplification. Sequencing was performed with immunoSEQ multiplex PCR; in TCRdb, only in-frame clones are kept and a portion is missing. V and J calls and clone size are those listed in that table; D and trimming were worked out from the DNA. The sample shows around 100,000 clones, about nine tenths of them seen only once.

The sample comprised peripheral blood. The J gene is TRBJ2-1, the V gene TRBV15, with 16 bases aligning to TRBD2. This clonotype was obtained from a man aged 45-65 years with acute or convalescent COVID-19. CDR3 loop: CATSSTLGTSGRASYNEQFF. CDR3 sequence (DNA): TGTGCCACCAGCAGCACCCTCGGGACTAGCGGGAGGGCAAGCTACAATGAGCAGTTCTTC.